This T cell receptor beta chain was captured in a study of T cell repertoires in cytomegalovirus infection. Background on the study: Both recently identified HLA-C-restricted and well-studied HLA-B-restricted CMV epitopes were used in the study.

On this clonotype itself: Its antigen is as yet unknown.

Each CDR3 protein is one row after TCRdb ran MiXCR on the reads. The repertoire holds roughly 27,000 distinct CDR3 sequences, with under 20% as singletons. Trimming left V 4 bases short and J 7 bases short, with 7 bases between. Germline loops: CDR1 MNHNY, CDR2 SVGAGI (reference sequence). This CDR3 is built from 11 residues. Whole-study results and caveats: CMV-specific TCR beta clonotypes restricted by HLA-C dominated the ex vivo response.

The J gene is TRBJ1-1, the V gene TRBV6-6; D remains unclear. This clonotype was sampled from a human donor in good health (CMV status not recorded). Some clones in this sample may be carry-over from other donors' samples. The specimen comprised CD8+ T cells from cultured PBMCs, sampled from culture after CMV antigen stimulation. The CDR3, as DNA: TGTGCCAGCAGTTGGGGAATTGAAGCTTTCTTT. This sequence encodes CASSWGIEAFF.